This T cell receptor beta chain was retrieved from a study of CD8+ T cells in alopecia areata. Study-level points and caveats: Besides other cells, scalp samples also yield sequences of resident alphabeta T cells from normal skin. Clonality in lesional scalp, especially alopecia totalis/universalis, exceeded that of normal scalp.

V lost 6 bases and J lost 2, with 13 bases in between. This CDR3 is built from 14 residues. CDR1 and CDR2 (germline): LGHNA, YNFKEQ. As the sequencing template, cDNA was produced by extracting RNA and reverse transcribing it. TCRdb's copy holds only in-frame clones and misses some; the assay was immunoSEQ multiplex PCR. This sample yields about 200,000 clones, of which more than 50% are seen a single time; roughly 5.3% belongs to the top ten. A single count supports this clone. The antigen is not known. V and J are TRBV4-2 and TRBJ2-5, with a tentative D call TRBD2 (5 bases). Sequencing used CD8+ T cells sorted from blood. The receptor was isolated from a human donor in good health. The CDR3 sequence: CASSPPGTQETQYF. The CDR3, as DNA: TGTGCCAGCAGTCCTCCGGGAACTCAAGAGACCCAGTACTTC.